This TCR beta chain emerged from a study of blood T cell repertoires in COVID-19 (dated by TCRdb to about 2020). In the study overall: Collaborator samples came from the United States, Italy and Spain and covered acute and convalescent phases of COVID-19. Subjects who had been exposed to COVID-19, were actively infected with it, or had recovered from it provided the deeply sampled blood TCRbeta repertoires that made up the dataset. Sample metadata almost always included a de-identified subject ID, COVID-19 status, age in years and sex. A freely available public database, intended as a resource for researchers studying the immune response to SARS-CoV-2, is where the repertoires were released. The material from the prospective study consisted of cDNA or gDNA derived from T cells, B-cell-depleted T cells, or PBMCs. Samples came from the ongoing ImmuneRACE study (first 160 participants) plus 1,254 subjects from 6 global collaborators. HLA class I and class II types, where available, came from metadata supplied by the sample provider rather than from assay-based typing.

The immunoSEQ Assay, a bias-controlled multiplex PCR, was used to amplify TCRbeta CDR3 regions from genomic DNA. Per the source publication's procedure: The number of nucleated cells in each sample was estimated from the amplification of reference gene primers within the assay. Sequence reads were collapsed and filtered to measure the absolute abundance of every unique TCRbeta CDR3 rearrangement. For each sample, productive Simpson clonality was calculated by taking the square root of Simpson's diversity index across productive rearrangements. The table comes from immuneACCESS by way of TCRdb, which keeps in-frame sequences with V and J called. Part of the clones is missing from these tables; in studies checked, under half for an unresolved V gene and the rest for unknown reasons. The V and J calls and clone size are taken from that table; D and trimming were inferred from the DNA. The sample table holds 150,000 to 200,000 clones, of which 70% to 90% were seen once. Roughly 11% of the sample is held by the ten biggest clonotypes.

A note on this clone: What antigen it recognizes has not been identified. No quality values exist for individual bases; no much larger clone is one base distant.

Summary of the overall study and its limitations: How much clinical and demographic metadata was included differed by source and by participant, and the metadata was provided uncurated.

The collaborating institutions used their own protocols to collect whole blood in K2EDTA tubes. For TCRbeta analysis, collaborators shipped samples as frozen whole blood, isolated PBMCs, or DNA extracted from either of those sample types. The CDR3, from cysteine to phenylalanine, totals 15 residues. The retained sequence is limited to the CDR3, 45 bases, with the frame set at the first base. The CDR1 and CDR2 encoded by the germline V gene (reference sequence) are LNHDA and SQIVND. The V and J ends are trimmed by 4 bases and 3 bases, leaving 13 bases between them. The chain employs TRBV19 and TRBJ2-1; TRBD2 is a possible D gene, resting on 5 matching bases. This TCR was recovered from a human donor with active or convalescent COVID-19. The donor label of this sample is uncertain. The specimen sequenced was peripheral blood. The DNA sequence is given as TGTGCCAGTAGTAAATACGGACGGGACTACAATGAGCAGTTCTTC. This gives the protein CASSKYGRDYNEQFF.